Presented here are 30 T cell receptor beta chains from one specimen sequenced in a study of OX40 agonist ivuxolimab in advanced cancers. Here immunoSEQ multiplex PCR was the method, and the copy in TCRdb shows in-frame clones only, minus some. The data show some 66,000 clones, 88% seen once. The input for sequencing was CD4+ or CD8+ T cells sorted from blood, taken in a trial of the OX40 agonist ivuxolimab. The source of these receptors is an adult with an advanced solid tumor such as melanoma, head and neck, liver or kidney cancer.

This clone is a singleton in its sample. This chain links TRBV5-1 with TRBJ2-5; TRBD1 aligns across 7 bases. CDR3 length equals 15 residues. The germline V gene encodes CDR1 SGHRS and CDR2 YFSETQ. The V and J ends lost 1 base and 4 bases, in that order; junction bases with no gene match: 7. CDR3 sequence reads: CASSLPTGDGETQYF. The DNA for the CDR3 is TGCGCCAGCAGCTTGCCCACAGGGGACGGAGAGACCCAGTACTTC.

CDR3 sequence reads: CASSPGIDTDTQYF. The CDR3 region has the DNA TGCGCCAGCAGCCCTGGAATAGACACAGATACGCAGTATTTT. The V gene is TRBV5-1, the J gene TRBJ2-3; no clear D gene. The germline gives CDR1 SGHRS, CDR2 YFSETQ. CDR3 length: 14 residues. V was pared by 4 bases and J by 2 bases, with 11 bases between.

This chain links TRBV19 with TRBJ1-1; D remains ambiguous. The V and J ends lost 0 bases and 3 bases respectively, with 5 bases between them. Germline V CDR1 and CDR2: LNHDA, SQIVND (reference sequence). This CDR3 is built from 13 residues. The CDR3 reads CASSIDRDTEAFF. CDR3 coding DNA: TGTGCCAGTAGTATAGACCGTGACACTGAAGCTTTCTTT.

The CDR3 here is CASSFSFAESSYEQYF. The CDR3 DNA reads TGTGCCAGCAGTTTTTCGTTCGCGGAGAGCTCCTACGAGCAGTACTTC. The chain carries TRBV27 and TRBJ2-7; D gene unclear. This CDR3 is 16 amino acids long. Germline V gene sequence: CDR1 MNHEY, CDR2 SMNVEV (reference sequence). Trimming cost V 3 bases and J 0 bases, with 15 bases left between them.

In this sample, this clone turned up a few times. The rearrangement links TRBV11-2 to TRBJ2-1; 12 bases are a match to TRBD2. The V segment lost 11 bases and the J segment 8 bases; nucleotides outside the gene matches: 4. Germline CDR1 is SGHAT and CDR2 is FQNNGV. The CDR3 runs 12 residues. The CDR3 nucleotides read TGTGCCTCTCGACTAGCGGGGGATGAGCAGTTCTTC. Translating gives CASRLAGDEQFF.

The chain combines TRBV30 with TRBJ1-3; 7 bases map to TRBD1. This CDR3 is built from 16 residues. CDR1 and CDR2 (germline): GTSNPN, SVGIG (reference sequence). Trimming took 0 bases from V and 0 from J; bases not matched to a gene: 5. The CDR3 DNA reads TGTGCCTGGAGTGTAGACAGGGCTTTCTCTGGAAACACCATATATTTT. Translated: CAWSVDRAFSGNTIYF.

The rearrangement uses TRBV18 and TRBJ1-4; the D is unclear. V lost 6 bases, J lost 7 bases, and 9 bases lay in between. Germline V lookup: CDR1 KGHSH, CDR2 LQKENI. There are 12 residues in the CDR3. This CDR3 is CASSLQGEKLFF. The CDR3 DNA is TGTGCCAGCTCCCTCCAAGGTGAAAAACTGTTTTTT.

About this clone: The same CDR3 arises from other DNA sequences in this sample as well. The chain links TRBV6-1 to TRBJ1-2, with D tentatively TRBD1 (5 bases). Germline V gives CDR1 MNHNS, CDR2 SASEGT. The CDR3 contains 14 residues. V lost 5 bases to trimming and J lost 5 bases, with 15 bases between them. The CDR3 sequence is CASSPGPRGYGYTF. The DNA of the CDR3 is TGTGCCAGCAGTCCCGGACCGAGGGGTTATGGCTACACCTTC.

The rearrangement uses TRBV6-5 and TRBJ1-2; D is ambiguous. Trimming pared 6 bases from V and 1 base from J, leaving 9 bases between. This CDR3 spans 13 amino acids. CDR1 and CDR2 (germline): MNHEY, SVGAGI. The CDR3 loop reads CASSPEVNYGYTF. CDR3 coding DNA: TGTGCCAGCAGCCCCGAGGTTAACTATGGCTACACCTTC.

The gene calls are TRBV6-5 and TRBJ2-5; TRBD1 agrees at 7 bases. CDR1 and CDR2 from the germline V gene are MNHEY and SVGAGI. V was pared by 6 bases and J by 2 bases, with 9 bases of the junction left unmatched. The CDR3 covers 15 residues. The CDR3, as DNA: TGTGCCAGCAGGGCCATCCGGGACAGACAAGAGACCCAGTACTTC. Translating it yields CASRAIRDRQETQYF.

CDR3 region: CASSSTGHEQYF. In DNA form, the CDR3 reads TGTGCCAGCAGCTCCACAGGACACGAGCAGTACTTC. This chain uses TRBV11-2 with TRBJ2-7, with D possibly being TRBD1 (5 bases). Germline V gene lookup returns CDR1 SGHAT and CDR2 FQNNGV. V lost 4 bases to trimming and J lost 5 bases, with 9 bases between them. This CDR3 has 12 amino acids.

The chain links TRBV7-8 to TRBJ2-3; the D is unclear. The CDR3 loop spans 13 amino acids. Germline CDR1 and CDR2: SGHVS and FQNEAQ. V dropped 5 bases and J dropped 5 bases, with 11 bases sitting between them. The CDR3 region has the DNA TGTGCCAGCAGCCACCCGGGCAGAGATACGCAGTATTTT. Translated, it gives CASSHPGRDTQYF.

The V and J genes are TRBV5-6 and TRBJ1-1; possible D gene TRBD1, 5 bases. The CDR3 is made up of 15 amino acids. Germline V gives CDR1 SGHDT, CDR2 YYEEEE. V gave up 0 bases and J gave up 5 bases, with 14 bases separating them. Written as DNA, the CDR3 is TGTGCCAGCAGCTTGGGATGGGGCGTGGGAACTGAAGCTTTCTTT. Its translation: CASSLGWGVGTEAFF.

The rearrangement uses TRBV28 and TRBJ1-3; D unresolved. The CDR3 extends over 14 amino acids. V was shortened by 3 bases and J by 7 bases, with 13 bases between the two germline ends. CDR1 is MDHEN, CDR2 SYDVKM, per germline. The CDR3 protein is CASSFSGTWNTIYF. The CDR3 nucleotides read TGTGCCAGCAGTTTTTCCGGCACGTGGAACACCATATATTTT.

The V and J genes are TRBV18 and TRBJ2-2; 8 nucleotides align to TRBD1. V trimming: 4 bases; J trimming: 1 base; junction bases outside the gene matches: 2. CDR3 size: 15 residues. Germline CDR1 reads KGHSH; CDR2 reads LQKENI. CDR3 sequence reads: CASSHGTGNTGELFF. In nucleotides, the CDR3 is TGTGCCAGCTCACACGGGACAGGGAACACCGGGGAGCTGTTTTTT.

This clone was detected only once. The chain links TRBV2 to TRBJ1-3; the D gene is possibly TRBD1 (6 bases). V was shortened by 4 bases and J by 4 bases, with 11 bases between the two germline ends. This CDR3 spans 14 amino acids. In germline, CDR1 is SNHLY, CDR2 FYNNEI. The CDR3 coding sequence is TGTGCCAGCAGTGGACAGGACCTCGGAAACACCATATATTTT. Protein: CASSGQDLGNTIYF.

The chain couples TRBV5-1 to TRBJ1-1; 7 bases map to TRBD1. This CDR3 spans 18 amino acids. V lost 0 bases to trimming and J lost 0 bases; unmatched junction nucleotides: 11. From germline, CDR1 is SGHRS and CDR2 YFSETQ. The CDR3 bases are TGCGCCAGCAGCTTGGTTGTCATCGCAGGGGGAGTGAACACTGAAGCTTTCTTT. It yields the protein CASSLVVIAGGVNTEAFF.

This clone was seen more than once but under ten times. The chain has TRBV2 and TRBJ1-5, with D unclear. The CDR3 runs 14 residues. V was clipped by 7 bases and J by 2 bases, with 12 bases between them. Germline-derived CDR1 and CDR2 are SNHLY and FYNNEI. The CDR3 nucleotides are TGTGCCAGCACGAGGGAGGGAGGCAATCAGCCCCAGCATTTT. Translating it yields CASTREGGNQPQHF.

The chain combines TRBV6-1 with TRBJ1-2, with a possible D match to TRBD1 (5 bases). The V gene's germline CDR1 is MNHNS and CDR2 SASEGT. The V end was cut by 6 bases, the J end by 4 bases, with 15 bases between. The CDR3 is 14 residues long. In DNA form, the CDR3 reads TGTGCCAGCAGGAACCCCCAGGGTGCCTATGGCTACACCTTC. Translating gives CASRNPQGAYGYTF.

This CDR3 is CASSLVRGTGELFF. The DNA of the CDR3 is TGTGCCAGCAGCTTGGTTCGGGGTACCGGGGAGCTGTTTTTT. The rearrangement joins TRBV5-4 to TRBJ2-2, with D tentatively TRBD2 (5 bases). CDR3 length: 14 residues. CDR1 SGHNT and CDR2 YYREEE come from the germline V gene (reference sequence). Trimming pared 0 bases from V and 5 bases from J, leaving 8 bases between.

The chain uses TRBV6-1 and TRBJ2-7; D remains ambiguous. Germline assignment: CDR1 MNHNS and CDR2 SASEGT. The ends were cut back, 3 bases at V and 1 base at J, with 7 bases in the middle. The CDR3 spans 13 residues. The CDR3 DNA is TGTGCCAGCAGTGAGGGCGGTTCCTACGAGCAGTACTTC. This sequence encodes CASSEGGSYEQYF.

This chain joins TRBV28 and TRBJ1-2; D remains ambiguous. The CDR3 loop spans 12 amino acids. CDR1 is MDHEN, CDR2 SYDVKM, per germline. Trimming cost V 5 bases and J 0 bases, with 4 bases left between them. The CDR3 loop reads CASSNANYGYTF. CDR3 coding DNA: TGTGCCAGCAGTAATGCTAACTATGGCTACACCTTC.

The rearrangement uses TRBV11-2 and TRBJ2-2; 13 bases agree with TRBD2. The germline CDR1 and CDR2 sequences are SGHAT and FQNNGV. V trimming: 5 bases; J trimming: 7 bases; junction bases outside the gene matches: 10. The CDR3 runs 17 residues. CDR3 bases: TGTGCCAGCAGCGCTCGACTAGCGGGGGGTCTTGGCGGGGAGCTGTTTTTT. Translating it yields CASSARLAGGLGGELFF. Drawing the rest from reference TRBV11-2 and TRBJ2-2, the complete variable domain is EAGVAQSPRYKIIEKRQSVAFWCNPISGHATLYWYQQILGQGPKLLIQFQNNGVVDDSQLPKDRFSAERLKGVDSTLKIQPAKLEDSAVYLCASSARLAGGLGGELFFGEGSRLTVL.

The J gene is TRBJ2-2, the V gene TRBV29-1; no clear D gene. Germline values: CDR1 SQVTM, CDR2 ANQGSEA. This CDR3 has 11 amino acids. Trimming left V 7 bases short and J 8 bases short, with 11 bases between. In DNA form, the CDR3 reads TGCAGCGGGATCCTTGGGGGGGAGCTGTTTTTT. Amino acids: CSGILGGELFF.

This clone was counted a single time. CDR3 sequence reads: CASSMGQGYGYTF. In DNA form, the CDR3 reads TGTGCCAGTAGTATGGGACAGGGATATGGCTACACCTTC. The rearrangement joins TRBV19 to TRBJ1-2; 9 positions agree with TRBD1. The CDR3 extends over 13 amino acids. Unmatched junction bases numbered 1, after V lost 3 bases and J lost 5 bases. Germline V gene lookup returns CDR1 LNHDA and CDR2 SQIVND (reference sequence).

V usage is TRBV28 and J usage is TRBJ2-7; a possible D gene is TRBD2 (6 bases). Germline CDR1 and CDR2: MDHEN and SYDVKM. V was trimmed by 2 bases and J by 10 bases, leaving 9 bases between them. This CDR3 has 11 amino acids. CDR3 protein: CASSLGGVQYF. The DNA for the CDR3 is TGTGCCAGCAGTTTAGGAGGGGTCCAGTACTTC.

This clone has more than one count but fewer than ten. This sequence joins TRBV6-1 and TRBJ1-1, with a weak D call TRBD1 (5 bases). V lost 1 base to trimming and J lost 0 bases, with 9 bases between them. Germline V CDR1 and CDR2: MNHNS, SASEGT. This CDR3 contains 15 residues. The CDR3 DNA reads TGTGCCAGCAGTGAAGGGCCAGGGTTGAACACTGAAGCTTTCTTT. Encoded protein: CASSEGPGLNTEAFF.

The chain links TRBV7-9 to TRBJ1-1, with 9 bases matching TRBD1. Per germline, CDR1 SEHNR and CDR2 FQNEAQ (reference sequence). Unmatched junction bases numbered 9, after V lost 5 bases and J lost 5 bases. This CDR3 comprises 15 residues. This chain's CDR3 is CASSPRQGVGTEAFF. CDR3 sequence (DNA): TGTGCCAGCAGCCCTCGACAGGGGGTAGGGACTGAAGCTTTCTTT.

This chain joins TRBV9 and TRBJ1-5; D is unresolved. Germline V gene data show CDR1 as SGDLS and CDR2 as YYNGEE. The CDR3 is 15 residues long. Between the trimmed V and J ends, which lost 5 bases and 3 bases, there was a span of 15 bases. The CDR3 is CASSQDAGSNQPQHF. In DNA, the CDR3 is TGTGCCAGCAGTCAGGACGCAGGCTCCAATCAGCCCCAGCATTTT.

The V call is TRBV6-6, the J call TRBJ1-5; maybe TRBD1 (5 bases). The V end was cut by 6 bases, the J end by 2 bases, with 14 bases between. The V gene's germline CDR1 is MNHNY and CDR2 SVGAGI (reference sequence). The length of the CDR3 is 15 residues. For the CDR3, the DNA is TGTGCCAGCAGCTCACAGTCGGGGGGCAATCAGCCCCAGCATTTT. Translation: CASSSQSGGNQPQHF.